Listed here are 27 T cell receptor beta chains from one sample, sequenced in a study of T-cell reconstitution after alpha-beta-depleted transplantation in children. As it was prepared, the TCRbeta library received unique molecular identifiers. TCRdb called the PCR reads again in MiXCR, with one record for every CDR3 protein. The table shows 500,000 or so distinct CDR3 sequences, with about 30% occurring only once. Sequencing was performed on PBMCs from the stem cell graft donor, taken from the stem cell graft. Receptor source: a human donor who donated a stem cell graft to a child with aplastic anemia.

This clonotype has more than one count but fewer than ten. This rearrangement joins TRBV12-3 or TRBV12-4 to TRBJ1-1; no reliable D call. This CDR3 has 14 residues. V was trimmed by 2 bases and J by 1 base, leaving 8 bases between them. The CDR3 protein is CASSLWGKNTEAFF. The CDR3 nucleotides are TGTGCCAGCAGTTTATGGGGAAAGAACACTGAAGCTTTCTTT.

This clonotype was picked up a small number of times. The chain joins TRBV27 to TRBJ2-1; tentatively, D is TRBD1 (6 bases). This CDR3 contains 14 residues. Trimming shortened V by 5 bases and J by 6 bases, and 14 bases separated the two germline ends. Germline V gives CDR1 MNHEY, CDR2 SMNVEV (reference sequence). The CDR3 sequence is CASSISGTSNEQFF. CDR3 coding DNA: TGTGCCAGCAGTATTTCCGGGACATCCAATGAGCAGTTCTTC.

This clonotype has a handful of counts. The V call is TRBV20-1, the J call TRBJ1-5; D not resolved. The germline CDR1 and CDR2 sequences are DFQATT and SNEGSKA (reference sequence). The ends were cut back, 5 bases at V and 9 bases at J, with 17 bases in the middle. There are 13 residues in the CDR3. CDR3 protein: CSAPRLGAGPQHF. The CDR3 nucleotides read TGCAGTGCTCCCAGGCTCGGCGCAGGGCCCCAGCATTTT.

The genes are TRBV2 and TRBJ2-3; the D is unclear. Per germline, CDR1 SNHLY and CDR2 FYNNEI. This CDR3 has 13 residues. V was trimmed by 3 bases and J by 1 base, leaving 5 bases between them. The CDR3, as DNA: TGTGCCAGCAGTGATGTACGCACAGATACGCAGTATTTT. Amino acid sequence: CASSDVRTDTQYF.

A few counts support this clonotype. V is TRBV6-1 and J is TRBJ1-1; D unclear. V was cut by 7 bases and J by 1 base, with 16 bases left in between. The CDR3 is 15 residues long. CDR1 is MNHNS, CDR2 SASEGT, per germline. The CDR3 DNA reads TGTGCCAGCACCTACGGGTCGGGGTCGAACACTGAAGCTTTCTTT. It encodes CASTYGSGSNTEAFF.

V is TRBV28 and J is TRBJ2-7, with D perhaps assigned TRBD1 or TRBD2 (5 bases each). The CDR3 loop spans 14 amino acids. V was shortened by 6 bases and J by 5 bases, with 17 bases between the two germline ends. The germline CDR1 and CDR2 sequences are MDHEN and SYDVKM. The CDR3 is CASRVGPGRDEQYF. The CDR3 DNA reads TGTGCCAGCAGGGTGGGACCGGGTCGGGACGAGCAGTACTTC.

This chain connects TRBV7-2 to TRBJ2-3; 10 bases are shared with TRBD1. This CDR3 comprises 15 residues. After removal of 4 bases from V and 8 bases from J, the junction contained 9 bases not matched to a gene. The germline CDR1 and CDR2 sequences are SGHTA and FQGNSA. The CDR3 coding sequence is TGTGCCAGCAGCTCCCAGGGACAGGGGTCGTTTACGCAGTATTTT. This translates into CASSSQGQGSFTQYF. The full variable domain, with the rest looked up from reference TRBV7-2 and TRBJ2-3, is GAGVSQSPSNKVTEKGKDVELRCDPISGHTALYWYRQSLGQGLEFLIYFQGNSAPDKSGLPSDRFSAERTGGSVSTLTIQRTQQEDSAVYLCASSSQGQGSFTQYFGPGTRLTVL.

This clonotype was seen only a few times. The CDR3 bases are TGTGCCAGCAGCCCCGACTGGGCGGATGAAAAACTGTTTTTT. Protein product: CASSPDWADEKLFF. The chain is built from TRBV11-3 and TRBJ1-4, with D unresolved. From germline, CDR1 is SGHNT and CDR2 YENEEA. V was pared by 5 bases and J by 6 bases, with 13 bases between. This CDR3 comprises 14 residues.

The CDR3 nucleotides are TGTGCCAGCAGTCCCCAGGGACTACTCTTCTCCTACAATGAGCAGTTCTTC. The encoded protein is CASSPQGLLFSYNEQFF. The V gene is TRBV12-3 or TRBV12-4, the J gene TRBJ2-1; TRBD2 matches at 7 bases. Trimming removed 5 bases from V and 0 bases from J; junction bases left unmatched: 10. This CDR3 region has 17 residues.

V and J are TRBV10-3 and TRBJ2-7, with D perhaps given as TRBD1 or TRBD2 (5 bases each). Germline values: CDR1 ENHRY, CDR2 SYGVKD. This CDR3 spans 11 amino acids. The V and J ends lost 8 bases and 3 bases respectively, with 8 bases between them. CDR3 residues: CAIEGNYEQYF. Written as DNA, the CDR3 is TGTGCCATCGAGGGGAACTACGAGCAGTACTTC.

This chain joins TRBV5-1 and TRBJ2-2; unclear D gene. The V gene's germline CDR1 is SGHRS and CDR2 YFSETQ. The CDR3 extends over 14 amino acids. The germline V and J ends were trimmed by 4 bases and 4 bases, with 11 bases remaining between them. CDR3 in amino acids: CASSADGGTGELFF. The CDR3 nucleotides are TGCGCCAGCAGCGCTGACGGTGGCACCGGGGAGCTGTTTTTT.

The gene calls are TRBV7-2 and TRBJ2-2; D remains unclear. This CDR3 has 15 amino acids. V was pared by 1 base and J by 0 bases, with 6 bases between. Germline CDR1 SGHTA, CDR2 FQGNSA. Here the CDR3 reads CASSLVGTNTGELFF. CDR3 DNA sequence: TGTGCCAGCAGCTTAGTGGGGACGAACACCGGGGAGCTGTTTTTT.

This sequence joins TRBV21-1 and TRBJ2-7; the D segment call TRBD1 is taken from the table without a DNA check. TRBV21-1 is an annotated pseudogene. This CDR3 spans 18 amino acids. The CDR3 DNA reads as TGTGCCAGCAGCAAAGTAGGGGTCGGAGACAGGGGGTCTGGCGAGCAGTACTTC. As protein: CASSKVGVGDRGSGEQYF.

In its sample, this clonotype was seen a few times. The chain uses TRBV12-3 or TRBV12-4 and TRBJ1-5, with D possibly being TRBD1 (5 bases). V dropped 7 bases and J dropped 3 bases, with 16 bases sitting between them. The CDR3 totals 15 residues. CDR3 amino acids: CASTMGGVNNQPQHF. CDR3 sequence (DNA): TGTGCCAGCACTATGGGGGGGGTGAACAATCAGCCCCAGCATTTT.

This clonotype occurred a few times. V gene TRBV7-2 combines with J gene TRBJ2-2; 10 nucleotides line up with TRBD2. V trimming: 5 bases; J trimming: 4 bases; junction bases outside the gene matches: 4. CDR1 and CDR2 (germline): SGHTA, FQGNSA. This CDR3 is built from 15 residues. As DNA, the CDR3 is TGTGCCAGCAGCATAGGACTAGCGGCCACCGGGGAGCTGTTTTTT. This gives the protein CASSIGLAATGELFF.

The CDR3 loop is CASSIGGTRPNNEQFF. The CDR3 bases are TGTGCCAGTAGTATAGGAGGGACTAGGCCCAACAATGAGCAGTTCTTC. The chain employs TRBV19 and TRBJ2-1; 8 bases fit TRBD2. V was clipped by 1 base and J by 5 bases; unmatched bases: 7. CDR1 LNHDA and CDR2 SQIVND come from the germline V gene (reference sequence). The CDR3 covers 16 residues.

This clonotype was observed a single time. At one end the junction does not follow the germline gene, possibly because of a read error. CDR3 nucleotide sequence: TGTGCCAGCAGACTTCAGGGAATGAACGCCGGGGAGCTGTTTTTT. It yields the protein CASRLQGMNAGELFF. The chain joins TRBV6-1 to TRBJ2-2, with a tentative D call TRBD1 (5 bases). Germline values: CDR1 MNHNS, CDR2 SASEGT. The CDR3 has 15 residues.

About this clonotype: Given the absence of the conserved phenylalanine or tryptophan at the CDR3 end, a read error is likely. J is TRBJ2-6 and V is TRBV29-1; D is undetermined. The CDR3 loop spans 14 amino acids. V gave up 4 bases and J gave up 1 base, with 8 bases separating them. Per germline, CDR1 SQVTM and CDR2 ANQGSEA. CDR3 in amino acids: CSVVLESGANVLTL. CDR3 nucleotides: TGCAGCGTTGTGCTCGAATCTGGGGCCAACGTCCTGACTCTC.

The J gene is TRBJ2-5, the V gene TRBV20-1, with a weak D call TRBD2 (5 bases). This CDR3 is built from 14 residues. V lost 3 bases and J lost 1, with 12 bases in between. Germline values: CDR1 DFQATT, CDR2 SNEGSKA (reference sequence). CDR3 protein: CSASYGSGQETQYF. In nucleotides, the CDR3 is TGCAGTGCTAGTTACGGAAGCGGCCAAGAGACCCAGTACTTC.

CDR3 sequence reads: CATQGTSGPSKQETQYF. Here the CDR3 DNA reads TGTGCCACCCAGGGGACTAGCGGACCTTCGAAGCAAGAGACCCAGTACTTC. The chain recombines TRBV10-3 with TRBJ2-5, with TRBD2 identical over 11 bases. Germline values: CDR1 ENHRY, CDR2 SYGVKD. The CDR3 covers 17 residues. The J segment lost 2 bases and the V segment lost 10 bases, leaving 15 bases of the junction unmatched.

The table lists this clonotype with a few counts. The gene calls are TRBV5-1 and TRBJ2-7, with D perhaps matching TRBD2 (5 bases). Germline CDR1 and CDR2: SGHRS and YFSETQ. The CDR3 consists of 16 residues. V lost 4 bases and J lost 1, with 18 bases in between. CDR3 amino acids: CASSQHSAIQSYEQYF. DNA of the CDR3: TGCGCCAGCAGCCAGCATAGCGCAATCCAATCCTACGAGCAGTACTTC.

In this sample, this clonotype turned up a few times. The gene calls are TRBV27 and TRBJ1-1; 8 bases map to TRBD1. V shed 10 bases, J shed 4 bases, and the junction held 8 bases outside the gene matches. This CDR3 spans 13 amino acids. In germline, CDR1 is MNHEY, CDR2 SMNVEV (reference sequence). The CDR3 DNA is TGTGCCATCAAGACAGGGGCTGGCACTGAAGCTTTCTTT. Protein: CAIKTGAGTEAFF.

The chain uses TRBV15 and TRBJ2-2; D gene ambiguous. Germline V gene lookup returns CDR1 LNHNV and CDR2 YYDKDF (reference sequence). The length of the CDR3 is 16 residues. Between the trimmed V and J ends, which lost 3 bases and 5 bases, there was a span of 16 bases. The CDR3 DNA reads TGTGCCACCAGCAGGGCCGTGAGGTCGGAAACCGGGGAGCTGTTTTTT. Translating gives CATSRAVRSETGELFF.

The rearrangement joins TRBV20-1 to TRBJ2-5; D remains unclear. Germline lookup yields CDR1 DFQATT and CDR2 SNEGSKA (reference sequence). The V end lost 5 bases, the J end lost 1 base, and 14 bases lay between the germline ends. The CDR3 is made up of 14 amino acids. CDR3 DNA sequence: TGCAGTGCTTACCACCCGACTGGCCAAGAGACCCAGTACTTC. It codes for CSAYHPTGQETQYF.

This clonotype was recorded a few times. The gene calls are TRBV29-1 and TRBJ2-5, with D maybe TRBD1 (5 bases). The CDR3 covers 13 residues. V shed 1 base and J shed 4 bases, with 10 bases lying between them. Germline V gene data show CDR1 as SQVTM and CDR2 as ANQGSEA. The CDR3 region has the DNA TGCAGCGTTGAAGCAGTAGGGGTAGAGACCCAGTACTTC. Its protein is CSVEAVGVETQYF.

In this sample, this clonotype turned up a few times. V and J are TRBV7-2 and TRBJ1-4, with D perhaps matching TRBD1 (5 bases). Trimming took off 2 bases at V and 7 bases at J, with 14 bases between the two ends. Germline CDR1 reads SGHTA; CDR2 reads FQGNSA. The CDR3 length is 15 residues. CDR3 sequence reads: CASSLRVQGGEKLFF. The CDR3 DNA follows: TGTGCCAGCAGCTTAAGGGTGCAGGGCGGTGAAAAACTGTTTTTT.

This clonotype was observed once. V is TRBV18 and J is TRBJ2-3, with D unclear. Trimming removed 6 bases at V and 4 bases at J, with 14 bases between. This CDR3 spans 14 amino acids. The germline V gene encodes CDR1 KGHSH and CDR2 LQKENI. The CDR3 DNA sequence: TGTGCCAGCTCTCTTAACCACGGAGCAGATACGCAGTATTTT. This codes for CASSLNHGADTQYF.